Below, one T cell receptor (beta chain) is given with its context. The antigen remains undetermined. The source of the sample is a study of blood T cells in healthy people across ages. Trimming took 0 bases from V and 3 from J; bases not matched to a gene: 5. This CDR3 has 15 residues. CDR1 is SGHRS, CDR2 YFSETQ, per germline. PBMCs, at least 6.5 million per sample, were isolated. Overall study findings and caveats: A roughly linear age-dependent decrease characterized TCR beta diversity per million T cells. Naive T cell percentage showed a strong correlation with TCR beta diversity.

Alongside a J-beta primer mix, a sample-barcoded 5' primer served in a second PCR lasting roughly 7 to 11 cycles. TCRdb fed the 5' RACE reads into MiXCR, producing one record per CDR3 protein. Of roughly 570,000 distinct CDR3 sequences listed, 25% to 30% were seen once; the top ten hold 15% to 20%. Material: blood. The rearrangement joins TRBV5-1 to TRBJ1-1; 7 bases align to TRBD1. The sequence was collected from a woman in her 70s in good health. DNA for the CDR3: TGCGCCAGCAGCTTGGCCACGACAGGGTACACTGAAGCTTTCTTT. Its translation is CASSLATTGYTEAFF. Using reference TRBV5-1 and TRBJ1-1 for the parts outside the CDR3, the full variable domain is KAGVTQTPRYLIKTRGQQVTLSCSPISGHRSVSWYQQTPGQGLQFLFEYFSETQRNKGNFPGRFSGRQFSNSRSEMNVSTLELGDSALYLCASSLATTGYTEAFFGQGTRLTVV.